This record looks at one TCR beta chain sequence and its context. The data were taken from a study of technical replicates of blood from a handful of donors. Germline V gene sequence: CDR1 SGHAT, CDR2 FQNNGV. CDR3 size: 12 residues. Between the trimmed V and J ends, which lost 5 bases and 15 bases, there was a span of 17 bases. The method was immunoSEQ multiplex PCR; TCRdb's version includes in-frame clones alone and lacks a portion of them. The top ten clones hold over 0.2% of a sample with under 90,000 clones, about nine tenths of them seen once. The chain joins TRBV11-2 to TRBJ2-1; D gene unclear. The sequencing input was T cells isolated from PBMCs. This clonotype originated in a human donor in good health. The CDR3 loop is CASSQTITMPFF. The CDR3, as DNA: TGTGCCAGCAGCCAGACCATCACTATGCCGTTCTTC.